This T cell receptor beta chain was captured in a study of T-cell reconstitution after alpha-beta-depleted transplantation in children. Study observations and caveats: The origin of alpha-beta T cells about two months after transplant was reportedly several hundred expanded graft clones. Hyperexpanded clones declined; after one year, newly produced T cells mostly supplied diversity. Certain patients had high TCRbeta diversity at day 60, and it came from recipient T cells and thymic progenitors that survived.

Unique molecular identifiers tagged the TCRbeta library. TCRdb recomputed calls from the PCR reads with MiXCR, one row per CDR3 protein. The profile covers around 210,000 distinct CDR3 sequences, with around 7% appearing a single time and around 5% taken by the ten largest. This clonotype was seen only a few times. Its antigen is still unknown. This receptor was obtained from a boy aged 2 to 10 with acute lymphoblastic leukemia, due to receive a stem cell transplant. The material was PBMCs, obtained before TCRalphabeta/CD19-depleted stem cell transplant.

This CDR3 reads CASRAPGYGSEQYF. The CDR3 DNA sequence: TGTGCCAGCAGGGCCCCGGGATACGGGTCCGAGCAGTACTTC. The chain recombines TRBV7-2 with TRBJ2-7, with D perhaps matching TRBD2 (5 bases). The CDR3 spans 14 residues. Germline CDR1 and CDR2: SGHTA and FQGNSA. V lost 6 bases to trimming and J lost 6 bases, with 18 bases between them.